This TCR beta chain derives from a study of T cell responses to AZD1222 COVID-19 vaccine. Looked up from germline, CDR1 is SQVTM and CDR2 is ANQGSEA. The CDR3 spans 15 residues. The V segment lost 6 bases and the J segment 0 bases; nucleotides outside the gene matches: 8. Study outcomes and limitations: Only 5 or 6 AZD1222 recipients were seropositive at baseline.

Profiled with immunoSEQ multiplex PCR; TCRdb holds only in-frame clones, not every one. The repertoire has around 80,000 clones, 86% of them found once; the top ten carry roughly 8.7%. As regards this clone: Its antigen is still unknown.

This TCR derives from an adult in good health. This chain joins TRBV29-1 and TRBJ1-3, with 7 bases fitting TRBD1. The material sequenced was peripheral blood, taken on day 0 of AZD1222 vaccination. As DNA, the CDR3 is TGCAGCGTGGTGGGGGGGACAGTCTCTGGAAACACCATATATTTT. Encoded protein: CSVVGGTVSGNTIYF.